This paragraph reports one TCR beta chain. This entry comes from a study of blood T cell repertoires in COVID-19. Study details: PBMCs, B-cell-depleted T cells, or T cells were the source of the cDNA or gDNA that made up the material.

Clones were read by immunoSEQ multiplex PCR, and TCRdb kept only the in-frame ones, dropping some. Of some 45,000 clones in the sample, nearly 85% were seen once. The CDR3 is 13 amino acids. The germline V and J ends were trimmed by 5 bases and 6 bases, with 11 bases remaining between them. CDR1 and CDR2 (germline): SGHAT, FQNNGV. This chain uses TRBV11-2 with TRBJ1-3; D unresolved. Sequenced input: peripheral blood. This sequence originates from a man at least 80 years old in a cohort sampled during active COVID-19. This chain's CDR3 is CASSTERENTIYF. For the CDR3, the DNA is TGTGCCAGCAGCACTGAAAGAGAAAACACCATATATTTT.